This record concerns one T cell receptor (beta chain) sequence. Its antigen is still unknown. Every donor contributed roughly 10 milliliters of peripheral blood by blood draw. The germline gives CDR1 SQVTM, CDR2 ANQGSEA. The CDR3 consists of 15 residues. With 6 bases removed from V and 4 bases from J, the gap between germline ends came to 21 bases. The sample is drawn from a study of blood T cells in healthy people across ages. A second PCR of 7 to 11 cycles used a sample-barcoded 5' primer and a J-beta primer mix. MiXCR, applied by TCRdb to the 5' RACE reads, yields one record per CDR3 protein. The data contain 550,000 to 750,000 distinct CDR3 sequences, roughly 20% of them singletons. The study, taken as a whole, reports: Samples with more naive T cells showed higher observed beta diversity. PBMC samples, being unsorted, prevented any conclusive comparison of naive and antigen-experienced cells.

The specimen sequenced was blood. The chain has TRBV29-1 and TRBJ2-5; maybe TRBD2 (6 bases). The sequence derives from a man aged 65 to 79 in good health. The CDR3 DNA reads as TGCAGCGTCCAACCCCGGGACGGAGGGCGAGAGACCCAGTACTTC. It is translated as CSVQPRDGGRETQYF.